This T cell receptor beta chain was identified in a study of blood T cell repertoires in COVID-19. Study-level information: Samples came from the United States, Italy and Spain, spanning acute and convalescent COVID-19. The analysed material was cDNA or gDNA that came from T cells, B-cell-depleted T cells, or PBMCs.

Original processing methods: How many nucleated cells were present was estimated from reference gene primer amplification. The data were produced by immunoSEQ multiplex PCR, yet TCRdb's version contains in-frame clones alone and is incomplete. The V and J calls and clone size are taken from that table; D and trimming were inferred from the DNA. The table has approximately 300,000 clones, 88% seen once. Germline V gives CDR1 KGHSH, CDR2 LQKENI. This CDR3 spans 13 amino acids. V lost 2 bases and J lost 9; bases outside the gene matches: 4. The specimen was peripheral blood. The receptor was isolated from a woman in her forties or fifties with active or convalescent COVID-19. The V call is TRBV18, the J call TRBJ2-1, with 7 nucleotides matching TRBD1. CDR3 residues: CASSPAEGAEQFF. Here the CDR3 DNA reads TGTGCCAGCTCACCAGCTGAGGGGGCTGAGCAGTTCTTC.